This record looks at one T cell receptor (beta chain) sequence and its context. Profiling relied on immunoSEQ multiplex PCR, and the TCRdb table lists in-frame clones only, not all of them. Here the sample spans around 250,000 clones, 82% being singletons. These data originate in a study of blood T cell repertoires in COVID-19. V lost 0 bases and J lost 3, with 14 bases in between. In germline, CDR1 is SGHNT, CDR2 YYREEE (reference sequence). This CDR3 is built from 16 residues. The J gene is TRBJ2-3, the V gene TRBV5-4; possibly TRBD2 for D (7 bases). The sequence was obtained from an elderly woman with acute or convalescent COVID-19. The sequencing sample was made of peripheral blood. CDR3 sequence: CASSLVAGAQTDTQYF. The DNA for the CDR3 is TGTGCCAGCAGCTTGGTCGCGGGGGCCCAAACAGATACGCAGTATTTT.